This record concerns one T cell receptor beta chain sequence. The antigen this receptor binds is unknown. No much larger clone exists at a distance of one base, and base qualities are not known. This sample was taken from a study of blood T cell repertoires in COVID-19 (dated by TCRdb to 2020 to 2021). Study-level background: Samples covering the acute and convalescent phases of COVID-19 were provided by collaborators in the United States, Italy and Spain. The material from the prospective study consisted of cDNA or gDNA derived from T cells, B-cell-depleted T cells, or PBMCs. The sample metadata nearly always contained a de-identified subject ID, COVID-19 status, age in years and sex. A freely available public database, intended as a resource for researchers studying the immune response to SARS-CoV-2, is where the repertoires were released. Where available, HLA class I and class II types were obtained from metadata supplied by the sample provider rather than from assay-based typing. Samples were obtained from the ongoing ImmuneRACE study (first 160 participants) and from some 1,200 subjects provided by 6 global collaborators. Deeply sampled blood TCRbeta repertoires from subjects exposed to, actively infected with, or recovered from COVID-19 were included in the dataset. Broader findings and caveats from the paper: The quantity of clinical and demographic metadata differed by source and by participant and was supplied without curation.

V drops 6 bases and J drops 2 bases, leaving 11 bases in between. The CDR3 sequence holds 14 residues, the cysteine and phenylalanine included. Here the CDR3 DNA is all that survives: 42 bases in frame from base 1. CDR1 and CDR2, looked up from the germline V gene, are MDHEN and SYDVKM. Each collaborating institution followed its own protocols to collect whole blood in K2EDTA tubes. For TCRbeta analysis, collaborator samples were shipped as frozen whole blood, as isolated PBMCs, or as DNA extracted from either sample type. The immunoSEQ Assay, a bias-controlled multiplex PCR, was used to amplify TCRbeta CDR3 regions from genomic DNA. Under the source paper's analysis protocol: Nucleated cell counts per sample were estimated from amplification of reference gene primers within the assay. To quantify the absolute abundance of each unique TCRbeta CDR3 rearrangement, sequence reads were collapsed and filtered. For each sample, productive Simpson clonality was calculated by taking the square root of Simpson's diversity index across productive rearrangements. The immuneACCESS repertoire file appears here via TCRdb, limited to in-frame rearrangements. These files lack a portion of the clones; in checked studies, under half of the deficit traces to unresolved V genes, and the cause of the others is not known. The DNA gave D and trimming, while V, J and clone size come from that table. The sample table shows 140,000 to 150,000 clones, and 75% to 85% are seen once. The top ten constitute approximately 5% of the sample.

The clonotype comes from a woman aged 50 to 65 with acute or convalescent COVID-19. Sequenced material: peripheral blood. The receptor chain draws on TRBV28 and TRBJ1-5, with no D gene named confidently. The nucleotide sequence reads as follows: TGTGCCAGCAGCTCCGGTACTCGCAATCAGCCCCAGCATTTT. It translates as CASSSGTRNQPQHF.